Detailed here is one TCR beta chain. The identical CDR3 is also encoded by other nucleotide sequences in the sample. This sample was taken from a study of blood T cell repertoires in COVID-19. Turning to the study itself: From the United States, Italy and Spain came samples of acute and convalescent COVID-19. T cells, B-cell-depleted T cells, or PBMCs supplied cDNA or gDNA.

Original processing methods: Amplifying reference gene primers gave estimates of nucleated cell counts. Assay: immunoSEQ multiplex PCR; the TCRdb copy retains only in-frame clones and omits some. V and J calls and clone size are given by that table; D and trimming were obtained from the DNA. The sample lists around 100,000 clones; about 88% were seen once. Germline-derived CDR1 and CDR2 are SGHTA and FQGTGA. The CDR3 is 16 residues long. Germline trimming cut 3 bases from V and 2 bases from J; bases unmatched to any gene: 1. The chain employs TRBV7-3 and TRBJ2-2; the match to TRBD2 covers 12 bases. The sequence came from an elderly man with acute or convalescent COVID-19. Sequenced input: peripheral blood. In nucleotides, the CDR3 is TGTGCCAGCAGCTTGGGACTAGCGGGTAACACCGGGGAGCTGTTTTTT. Its protein product is CASSLGLAGNTGELFF.